These 22 T cell receptor beta chains share one sample of origin, sequenced in a study of cytomegalovirus exposure and HLA in healthy donors. The PCR contained 60 Vbeta and 13 Jbeta primers. Assay used: immunoSEQ multiplex PCR; TCRdb lists only in-frame clones, some missing. Among 150,000 to 200,000 clones listed, 65% to 80% were seen once. Sequencing used PBMCs. The receptor set was obtained from a young man in good health and CMV-seropositive.

The chain combines TRBV4-1 with TRBJ2-2; D might be TRBD2 (7 bases). This CDR3 is built from 17 residues. Trimming removed 3 bases from V and 2 bases from J, with 16 bases in between. Germline V gene lookup returns CDR1 MGHRA and CDR2 YSYEKL. CDR3 in amino acids: CASSQGGPPLNTGELFF. For the CDR3, the DNA is TGCGCCAGCAGCCAGGGGGGGCCACCTTTAAACACCGGGGAGCTGTTTTTT.

The sample holds one count of this clone. The chain joins TRBV30 to TRBJ1-3, with TRBD1 matching 9 bases. The J call is in doubt because the DNA end fits TRBJ2-2 better. CDR1 is GTSNPN, CDR2 SVGIG, per germline (reference sequence). The CDR3 is made up of 14 amino acids. The CDR3 sequence is CAWHRGPHTGELFF. CDR3 in DNA: TGTGCCTGGCACAGGGGGCCGCACACCGGGGAGCTGTTTTTT.

J is TRBJ2-5 and V is TRBV29-1; 7 bases are shared with TRBD1. Germline trimming cut 3 bases from V and 4 bases from J; bases unmatched to any gene: 11. Germline V lookup: CDR1 SQVTM, CDR2 ANQGSEA. The CDR3 is 15 residues long. The DNA of the CDR3 is TGCAGCGTTGATATAGGGGGCGCCCCTGGAGAGACCCAGTACTTC. Protein sequence: CSVDIGGAPGETQYF. Combining the CDR3 with reference TRBV29-1 and TRBJ2-5 gives the whole variable domain SAVISQKPSRDICQRGTSLTIQCQVDSQVTMMFWYRQQPGQSLTLIATANQGSEATYESGFVIDKFPISRPNLTFSTLTVSNMSPEDSSIYLCSVDIGGAPGETQYFGPGTRLLVL.

This chain connects TRBV29-1 to TRBJ2-7; maybe TRBD1 (5 bases). This CDR3 spans 13 amino acids. Trimming pared 5 bases from V and 2 bases from J, leaving 13 bases between. Germline assignment: CDR1 SQVTM and CDR2 ANQGSEA. The CDR3 spells CSVKTGSPYEQYV. The CDR3 nucleotides read TGCAGCGTTAAAACAGGTTCACCCTACGAGCAGTACGTC.

The chain carries TRBV19 and TRBJ1-3, with D tentatively TRBD1 (6 bases). Per the germline V gene, CDR1 is LNHDA and CDR2 is SQIVND (reference sequence). V lost 0 bases to trimming and J lost 0 bases, with 9 bases between them. CDR3 length: 16 amino acids. CDR3 nucleotides: TGTGCCAGTAGTATAGACTGGACAGACTCTGGAAACACCATATATTTT. Amino acid sequence: CASSIDWTDSGNTIYF. The full variable domain, in which reference TRBV19 and TRBJ1-3 provide the parts outside the CDR3, is DGGITQSPKYLFRKEGQNVTLSCEQNLNHDAMYWYRQDPGQGLRLIYYSQIVNDFQKGDIAEGYSVSREKKESFPLTVTSAQKNPTAFYLCASSIDWTDSGNTIYFGEGSWLTVV.

The chain combines TRBV27 with TRBJ1-1; D not resolved. V gave up 3 bases and J gave up 5 bases, with 10 bases separating them. This CDR3 has 13 residues. CDR1 MNHEY and CDR2 SMNVEV come from the germline V gene (reference sequence). Here the CDR3 reads CASSFGVATEAFF. The CDR3 nucleotides read TGTGCCAGCAGTTTCGGAGTAGCAACTGAAGCTTTCTTT.

The J gene is TRBJ1-1, the V gene TRBV19; the match to TRBD1 covers 8 bases. The CDR3 loop spans 14 amino acids. In germline, CDR1 is LNHDA, CDR2 SQIVND (reference sequence). With V trimmed by 4 bases and J by 0 bases, 1 base remained unmatched. The CDR3 region is CASSRQGLNTEAFF. Here the CDR3 DNA reads TGTGCCAGTAGTAGACAGGGGTTGAACACTGAAGCTTTCTTT.

A note on this clone: Other DNA sequences within the sample encode an identical CDR3. The chain joins TRBV5-1 to TRBJ2-1, with TRBD2 matching over 11 bases. This CDR3 spans 15 amino acids. After removal of 5 bases from V and 3 bases from J, the junction contained 4 bases not matched to a gene. Per germline, CDR1 SGHRS and CDR2 YFSETQ. For the CDR3, the DNA is TGCGCCAGCAGTCCCGGGACTAGCGGCTACAATGAGCAGTTCTTC. The encoded protein is CASSPGTSGYNEQFF.

This clone occurred once. V gene TRBV20-1 combines with J gene TRBJ2-7, with a possible D match to TRBD1 (5 bases). The CDR3 has 11 residues. Germline V lookup: CDR1 DFQATT, CDR2 SNEGSKA (reference sequence). The ends were cut back, 2 bases at V and 6 bases at J, with 8 bases in the middle. CDR3 protein: CSARQGTEQYV. CDR3 bases: TGCAGTGCTAGACAGGGAACCGAGCAGTACGTC.

The chain is built from TRBV30 and TRBJ1-4, with 8 bases identical to TRBD1. The germline V gene has CDR1 GTSNPN and CDR2 SVGIG (reference sequence). V gave up 3 bases and J gave up 8 bases; unmatched junction bases: 11. The CDR3 consists of 15 residues. The CDR3 nucleotides read TGTGCCTGGAGGGACGAGCAGGGGGCTGGGGAAAAACTGTTTTTT. Amino acids: CAWRDEQGAGEKLFF.

The chain combines TRBV2 with TRBJ1-4; D remains ambiguous. This CDR3 contains 15 residues. CDR1 and CDR2 from the germline V gene are SNHLY and FYNNEI. Trimming took 7 bases from V and 4 from J, leaving 16 bases between them. The CDR3 loop reads CASTEGRSLNEKLFF. In DNA form, the CDR3 reads TGTGCCAGCACCGAGGGCCGCAGCCTTAATGAAAAACTGTTTTTT.

This clone was found a few times. It is likely a read error: a sequence one base away is far more abundant. Different DNA sequences within this sample yield the same CDR3. The chain has TRBV27 and TRBJ1-2, with D possibly matching TRBD1 (6 bases). CDR3 length: 14 amino acids. The germline gives CDR1 MNHEY, CDR2 SMNVEV (reference sequence). V lost 5 bases and J lost 1, with 11 bases in between. CDR3 DNA sequence: TGTGCCAGCAGTCTAGGGGGGGGTAACTATGGCTACACCTTC. It codes for CASSLGGGNYGYTF.

This chain joins TRBV6-6 and TRBJ1-5; D gene unclear. This CDR3 has 13 residues. Germline V CDR1 and CDR2: MNHNY, SVGAGI (reference sequence). The V end lost 2 bases, the J end lost 7 bases, and 9 bases lay between the germline ends. The CDR3 sequence: CASSYRESQPQHF. CDR3 DNA: TGTGCCAGCAGTTACAGGGAGTCCCAGCCCCAGCATTTT.

The chain joins TRBV6-5 to TRBJ2-1, with 7 bases fitting TRBD2. The CDR3 spans 14 residues. Germline V gene sequence: CDR1 MNHEY, CDR2 SVGAGI. After removal of 6 bases from V and 6 bases from J, the junction contained 8 bases not matched to a gene. CDR3 sequence: CASSSSGLVNEQFF. The CDR3 coding sequence is TGTGCCAGCAGCTCTAGCGGACTAGTCAATGAGCAGTTCTTC.

V usage is TRBV11-2 and J usage is TRBJ2-3; TRBD1 might be the D (6 bases). Germline V gene lookup returns CDR1 SGHAT and CDR2 FQNNGV. CDR3 length: 16 residues. Trimming pared 2 bases from V and 5 bases from J, leaving 17 bases between. In nucleotides, the CDR3 is TGTGCCAGCAGCTTATTTCTACCAGGGGCTGGAGATACGCAGTATTTT. Amino acid sequence: CASSLFLPGAGDTQYF.

This sequence joins TRBV6-5 and TRBJ2-1; 9 nucleotides line up with TRBD1. The CDR3 length is 15 residues. After removal of 2 bases from V and 4 bases from J, the junction contained 3 bases not matched to a gene. Germline V gives CDR1 MNHEY, CDR2 SVGAGI. The CDR3 DNA reads as TGTGCCAGCAGTTACGGACAGGGGTTATACAATGAGCAGTTCTTC. The encoded protein is CASSYGQGLYNEQFF.

This sequence joins TRBV19 and TRBJ1-2, with TRBD1 matching 8 bases. CDR3 size: 16 residues. Germline V gene sequence: CDR1 LNHDA, CDR2 SQIVND (reference sequence). Germline trimming cut 5 bases from V and 7 bases from J; bases unmatched to any gene: 15. CDR3 sequence reads: CASSVPGTGSGLGYTF. DNA for the CDR3: TGTGCCAGTAGTGTCCCCGGGACAGGTAGTGGGCTTGGCTACACCTTC.

This rearrangement joins TRBV11-2 to TRBJ2-6, with TRBD1 matching over 11 bases. The CDR3 covers 19 residues. Germline V gene lookup returns CDR1 SGHAT and CDR2 FQNNGV. V shed 4 bases and J 1 base; nucleotides not matched to a gene: 9. This CDR3 is CASSSFRGQGDSGANVLTF. The CDR3 DNA is TGTGCCAGCAGCTCTTTTAGGGGACAGGGGGATTCTGGGGCCAACGTCCTGACTTTC. Combining the CDR3 with reference TRBV11-2 and TRBJ2-6 gives the whole variable domain EAGVAQSPRYKIIEKRQSVAFWCNPISGHATLYWYQQILGQGPKLLIQFQNNGVVDDSQLPKDRFSAERLKGVDSTLKIQPAKLEDSAVYLCASSSFRGQGDSGANVLTFGAGSRLTVL.

The chain uses TRBV27 and TRBJ2-2, with a possible D match to TRBD1 (5 bases). CDR1 and CDR2 from the germline V gene are MNHEY and SMNVEV (reference sequence). V lost 2 bases and J 0 bases, leaving 7 bases between the germline ends. CDR3 size: 15 residues. The CDR3 DNA is TGTGCCAGCAGTTTACAGGGTACGAACACCGGGGAGCTGTTTTTT. Encoded protein: CASSLQGTNTGELFF.

This clone was detected only once. The V and J genes are TRBV5-4 and TRBJ1-1, with 10 bases aligning to TRBD1. The V and J ends lost 4 bases and 3 bases, in that order; junction bases with no gene match: 9. Germline V gene data show CDR1 as SGHNT and CDR2 as YYREEE (reference sequence). The CDR3 sequence is 16 residues long. Written as DNA, the CDR3 is TGTGCCAGCAGCAAGGGACAGGGGATGGAGTACACTGAAGCTTTCTTT. Protein: CASSKGQGMEYTEAFF.

The V gene is TRBV27, the J gene TRBJ1-2; D might be TRBD1 (6 bases). The CDR3 contains 15 residues. The ends were cut back, 6 bases at V and 4 bases at J, with 18 bases in the middle. In germline, CDR1 is MNHEY, CDR2 SMNVEV (reference sequence). The CDR3 protein is CASSTIRGPLYGYTF. Here the CDR3 DNA reads TGTGCCAGCAGCACGATCAGGGGCCCTCTCTATGGCTACACCTTC.

This chain links TRBV28 with TRBJ2-1, with D perhaps TRBD2 (6 bases). V was cut by 5 bases and J by 3 bases, with 11 bases left in between. The CDR3 has 14 amino acids. The germline V gene encodes CDR1 MDHEN and CDR2 SYDVKM. In nucleotides, the CDR3 is TGTGCCAGCAGTCTTGGGGGGTACTACAATGAGCAGTTCTTC. Its protein product is CASSLGGYYNEQFF.